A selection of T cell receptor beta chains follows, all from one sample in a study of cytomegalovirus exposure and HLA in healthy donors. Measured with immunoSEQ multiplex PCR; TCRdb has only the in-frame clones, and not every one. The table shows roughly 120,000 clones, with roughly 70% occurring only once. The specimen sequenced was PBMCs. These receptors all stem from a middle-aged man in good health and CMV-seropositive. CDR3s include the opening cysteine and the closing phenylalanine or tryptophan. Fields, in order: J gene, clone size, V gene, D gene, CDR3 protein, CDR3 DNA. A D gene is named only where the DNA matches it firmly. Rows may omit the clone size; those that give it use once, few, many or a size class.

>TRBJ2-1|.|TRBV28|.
CASSLRYNEQFF
TGTGCCAGCAGCCTGCGGTACAATGAGCAGTTCTTC
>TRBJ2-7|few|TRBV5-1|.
CASSAFRGGFYEQYF
TGCGCCAGCAGCGCCTTCAGGGGTGGGTTCTACGAGCAGTACTTC
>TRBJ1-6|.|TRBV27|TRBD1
CASSFPGQGNVNSPLHF
TGTGCCAGCAGTTTCCCGGGACAGGGGAATGTGAATTCACCCCTCCACTTT
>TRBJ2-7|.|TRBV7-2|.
CASSLDQGSTYEQYF
TGTGCCAGCAGCTTAGATCAGGGGTCAACCTACGAGCAGTACTTC
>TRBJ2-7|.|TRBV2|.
CASSASGPYEQYF
TGTGCCAGCAGTGCGTCAGGGCCCTACGAGCAGTACTTC
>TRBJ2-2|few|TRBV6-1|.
CASKAGFSDTGELFF
TGTGCCAGCAAAGCAGGGTTTTCGGACACCGGGGAGCTGTTTTTT
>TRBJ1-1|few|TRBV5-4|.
CASSLGGAGTEAFF
TGTGCCAGCAGCTTGGGGGGAGCGGGCACTGAAGCTTTCTTT
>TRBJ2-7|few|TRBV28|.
CASSTIAGLQHEQYF
TGTGCCAGCAGTACTATCGCAGGACTTCAACACGAGCAGTACTTC
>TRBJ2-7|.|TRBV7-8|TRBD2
CASSTRLAGGPREQYF
TGTGCCAGCAGCACACGACTAGCGGGAGGGCCCAGGGAGCAGTACTTC
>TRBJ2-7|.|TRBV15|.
CATSRDRAGATYEQYF
TGTGCCACCAGCAGAGATCGGGCGGGGGCCACATACGAGCAGTACTTC
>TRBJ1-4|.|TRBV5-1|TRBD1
CASSIGQGWDEKLFF
TGCGCCAGCAGCATAGGACAGGGATGGGATGAAAAACTGTTTTTT
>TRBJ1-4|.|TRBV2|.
CASSEVGRPNEKLFF
TGTGCCAGCAGTGAAGTAGGGAGACCTAATGAAAAACTGTTTTTT
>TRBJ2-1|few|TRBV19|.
CASSLDRSSYNEQFF
TGTGCCAGTAGTTTGGACAGAAGCTCCTACAATGAGCAGTTCTTC
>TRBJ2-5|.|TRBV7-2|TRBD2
CASSYSGGARETQYF
TGTGCCAGCAGCTACAGCGGGGGGGCGCGGGAGACCCAGTACTTC
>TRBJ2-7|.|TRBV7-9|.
CASSISGKPFEQYF
TGTGCCAGCAGCATCAGCGGAAAGCCGTTCGAGCAGTACTTC
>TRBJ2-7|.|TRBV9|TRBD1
CASSPTDRANEQYF
TGTGCCAGCAGTCCCACGGACAGGGCCAACGAGCAGTACTTC
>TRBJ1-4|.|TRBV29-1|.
CSVEERGGEKLFF
TGCAGCGTTGAAGAAAGGGGAGGAGAAAAACTGTTTTTT
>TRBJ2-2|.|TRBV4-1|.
CASSQVQGRQLFF
TGCGCCAGCAGCCAAGTCCAGGGGAGACAGCTGTTTTTT
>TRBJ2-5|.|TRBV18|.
CASSPNQVQETQYF
TGTGCCAGCTCACCGAACCAGGTTCAAGAGACCCAGTACTTC
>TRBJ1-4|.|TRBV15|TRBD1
CATIRGAGQSNEKLFF
TGTGCCACCATCAGGGGGGCAGGACAATCTAATGAAAAACTGTTTTTT
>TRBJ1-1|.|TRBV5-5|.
CASSFGSSNTEAFF
TGTGCCAGCAGCTTCGGGTCCTCAAACACTGAAGCTTTCTTT
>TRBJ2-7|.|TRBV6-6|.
CASRPDRRSYEQYF
TGTGCCAGCAGACCCGACAGGAGATCCTACGAGCAGTACTTC
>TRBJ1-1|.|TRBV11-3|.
CASSLGGTTEAFF
TGTGCCAGCAGCTTAGGAGGTACGACTGAAGCTTTCTTT
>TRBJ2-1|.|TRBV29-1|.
CSVETWRADNEQFF
TGCAGCGTTGAAACCTGGCGGGCAGACAATGAGCAGTTCTTC
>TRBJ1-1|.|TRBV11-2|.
CASSFRLADTEAFF
TGTGCCAGCAGCTTTCGGCTAGCGGACACTGAAGCTTTCTTT
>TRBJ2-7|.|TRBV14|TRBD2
CASSQRLAGALVPYEQYF
TGTGCCAGCAGCCAACGGCTAGCGGGGGCCTTAGTCCCCTACGAGCAGTACTTC
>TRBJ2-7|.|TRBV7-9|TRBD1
CASSPRQGAIYEQYF
TGTGCCAGCAGCCCTAGACAGGGGGCAATCTACGAGCAGTACTTC
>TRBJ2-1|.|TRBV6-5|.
CASSSLERYNEQFF
TGTGCCAGCAGTTCCCTGGAGCGCTACAATGAGCAGTTCTTC
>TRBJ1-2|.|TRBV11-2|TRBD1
CASSTDRGRDGYTF
TGTGCCAGCAGCACCGACAGGGGGCGAGATGGCTACACCTTC
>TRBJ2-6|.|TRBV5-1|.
CASSPEWAGANVLTF
TGCGCCAGCAGCCCGGAATGGGCCGGGGCCAACGTCCTGACTTTC
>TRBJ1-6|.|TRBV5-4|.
CASSLDLTGLNSPLHF
TGTGCCAGCAGCTTGGACCTAACAGGCTTAAATTCACCCCTCCACTTT
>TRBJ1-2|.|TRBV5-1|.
CASSLEGDGYTF
TGCGCCAGCAGCTTGGAGGGGGATGGCTACACCTTC
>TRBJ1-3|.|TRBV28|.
CASMGGNTIYF
TGTGCCAGCATGGGCGGAAACACCATATATTTT
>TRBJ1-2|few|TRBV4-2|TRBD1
CASSQEGRDRGYGYTF
TGTGCCAGCAGCCAAGAAGGACGGGACAGGGGCTATGGCTACACCTTC
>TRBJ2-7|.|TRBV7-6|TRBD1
CASSLTGGRYYEQYF
TGTGCCAGCAGCTTAACAGGGGGCCGATACTACGAGCAGTACTTC
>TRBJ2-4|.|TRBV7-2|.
CASSPGGAGGNIQYF
TGTGCCAGCAGCCCCGGGGGGGCAGGGGGGAACATTCAGTACTTC
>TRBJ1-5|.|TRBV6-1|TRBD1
CASSDLTRGRGNQPQHF
TGTGCCAGCAGTGACTTGACCAGGGGGCGAGGCAATCAGCCCCAGCATTTT
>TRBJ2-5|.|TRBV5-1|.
CASSFGTQETQYF
TGCGCCAGCAGCTTTGGCACGCAAGAGACCCAGTACTTC
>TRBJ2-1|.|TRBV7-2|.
CASSLIGGGISISYNEQFF
TGTGCCAGCAGCTTAATAGGGGGTGGTATTTCAATCTCCTACAATGAGCAGTTCTTC
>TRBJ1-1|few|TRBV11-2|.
CASSLDLQNTEAFF
TGTGCCAGCAGCTTAGATTTACAGAACACTGAAGCTTTCTTT